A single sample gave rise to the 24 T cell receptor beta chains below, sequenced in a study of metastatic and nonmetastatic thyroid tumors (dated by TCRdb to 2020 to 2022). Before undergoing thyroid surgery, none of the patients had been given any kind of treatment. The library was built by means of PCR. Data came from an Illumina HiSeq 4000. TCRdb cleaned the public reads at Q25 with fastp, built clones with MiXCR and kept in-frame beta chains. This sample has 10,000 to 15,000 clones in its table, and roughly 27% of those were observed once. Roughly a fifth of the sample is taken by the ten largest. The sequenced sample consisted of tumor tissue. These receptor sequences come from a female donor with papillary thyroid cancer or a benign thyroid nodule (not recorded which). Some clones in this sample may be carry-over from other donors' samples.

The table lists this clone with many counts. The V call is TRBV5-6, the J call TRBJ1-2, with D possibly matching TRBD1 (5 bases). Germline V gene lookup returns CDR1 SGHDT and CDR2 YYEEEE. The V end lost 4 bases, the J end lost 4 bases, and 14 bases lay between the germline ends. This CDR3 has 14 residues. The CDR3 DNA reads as TGTGCCAGCAGCCTGGGGCGGTCTGTCTATGGCTACACCTTC. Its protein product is CASSLGRSVYGYTF.

The CDR3 DNA is TGCGCCAGCAGCTTTTCCTCCGGGGGTAATAGTGGCTACACCTTC. This sequence encodes CASSFSSGGNSGYTF. The chain couples TRBV5-1 to TRBJ1-2, with D possibly matching TRBD1 (5 bases). This CDR3 spans 15 amino acids. Germline assignment: CDR1 SGHRS and CDR2 YFSETQ. Trimming took off 2 bases at V and 7 bases at J, with 18 bases between the two ends.

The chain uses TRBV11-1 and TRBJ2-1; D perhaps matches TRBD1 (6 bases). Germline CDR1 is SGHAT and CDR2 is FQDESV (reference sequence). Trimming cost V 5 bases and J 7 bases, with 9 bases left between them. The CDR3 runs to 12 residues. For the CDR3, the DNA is TGTGCCAGCAGCATCCAGGGGAATGAGCAGTTCTTC. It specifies CASSIQGNEQFF.

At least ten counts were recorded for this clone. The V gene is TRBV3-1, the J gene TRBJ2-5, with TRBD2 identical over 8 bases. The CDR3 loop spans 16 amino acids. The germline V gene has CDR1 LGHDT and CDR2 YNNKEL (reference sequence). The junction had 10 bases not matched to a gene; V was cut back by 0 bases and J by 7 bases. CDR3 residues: CASSQDSREGPSTQYF. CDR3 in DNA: TGTGCCAGCAGCCAAGATTCACGGGAGGGTCCCTCGACCCAGTACTTC.

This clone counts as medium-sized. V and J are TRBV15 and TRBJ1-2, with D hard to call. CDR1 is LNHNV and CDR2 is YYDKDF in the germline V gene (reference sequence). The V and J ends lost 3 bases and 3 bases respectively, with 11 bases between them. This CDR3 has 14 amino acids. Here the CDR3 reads CATSSLRSYYGYTF. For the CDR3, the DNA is TGTGCCACCAGCAGCCTGCGCAGCTACTATGGCTACACCTTC.

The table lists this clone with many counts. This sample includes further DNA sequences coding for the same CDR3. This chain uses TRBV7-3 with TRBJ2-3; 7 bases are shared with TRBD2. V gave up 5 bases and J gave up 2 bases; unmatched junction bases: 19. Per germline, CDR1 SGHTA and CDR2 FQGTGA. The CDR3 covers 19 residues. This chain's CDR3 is CASSRTSQLRVSTTDTQYF. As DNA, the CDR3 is TGTGCCAGCAGCAGGACTAGTCAACTCAGGGTGTCAACCACAGATACGCAGTATTTT.

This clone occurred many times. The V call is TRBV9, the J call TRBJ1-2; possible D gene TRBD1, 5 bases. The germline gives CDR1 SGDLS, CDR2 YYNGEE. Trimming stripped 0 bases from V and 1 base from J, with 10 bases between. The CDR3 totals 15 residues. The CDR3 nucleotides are TGTGCCAGCAGCGTAGATGTAGGGGTTAACTATGGCTACACCTTC. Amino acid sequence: CASSVDVGVNYGYTF.

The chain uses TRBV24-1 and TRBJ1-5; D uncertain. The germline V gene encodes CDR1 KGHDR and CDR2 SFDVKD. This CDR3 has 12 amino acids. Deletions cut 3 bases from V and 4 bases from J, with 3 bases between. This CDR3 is CATSDPNQPQHF. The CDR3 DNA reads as TGTGCCACCAGTGATCCGAATCAGCCCCAGCATTTT.

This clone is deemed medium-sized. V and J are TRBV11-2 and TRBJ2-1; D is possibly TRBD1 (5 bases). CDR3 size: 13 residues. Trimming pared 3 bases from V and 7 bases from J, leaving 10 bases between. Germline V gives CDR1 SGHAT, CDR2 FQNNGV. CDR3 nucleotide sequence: TGTGCCAGCAGCTTTCCCAGGGATAATGAGCAGTTCTTC. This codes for CASSFPRDNEQFF.

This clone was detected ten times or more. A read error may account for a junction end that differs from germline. Here the CDR3 reads CANSQKGWGGELFF. The CDR3 region has the DNA TGTGCCAACAGCCAAAAAGGGTGGGGCGGGGAGCTGTTTTTT. The chain links TRBV3-1 to TRBJ2-2; D is uncertain. Per germline, CDR1 LGHDT and CDR2 YNNKEL (reference sequence). There are 14 residues in the CDR3.

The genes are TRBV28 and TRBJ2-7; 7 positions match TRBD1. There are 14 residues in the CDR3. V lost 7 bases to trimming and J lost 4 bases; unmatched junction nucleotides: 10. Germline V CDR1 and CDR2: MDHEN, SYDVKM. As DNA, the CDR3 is TGTGCCAGCACTGCCGACAGGGTTCGTTACGAGCAGTACTTC. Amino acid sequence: CASTADRVRYEQYF.

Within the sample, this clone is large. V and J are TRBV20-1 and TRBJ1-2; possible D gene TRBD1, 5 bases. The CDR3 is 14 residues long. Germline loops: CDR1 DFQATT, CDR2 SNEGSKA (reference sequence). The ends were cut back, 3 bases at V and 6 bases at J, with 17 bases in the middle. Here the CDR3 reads CSARLSGQGDGYTF. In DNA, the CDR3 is TGCAGTGCTAGGCTCTCTGGGCAGGGTGATGGCTACACCTTC.

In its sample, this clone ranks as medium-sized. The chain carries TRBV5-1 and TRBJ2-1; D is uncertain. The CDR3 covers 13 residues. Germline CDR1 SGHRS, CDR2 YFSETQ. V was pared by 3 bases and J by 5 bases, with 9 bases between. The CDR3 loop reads CASSSPENNEQFF. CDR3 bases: TGCGCCAGCAGCTCGCCTGAGAACAATGAGCAGTTCTTC. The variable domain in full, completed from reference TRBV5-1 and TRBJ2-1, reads KAGVTQTPRYLIKTRGQQVTLSCSPISGHRSVSWYQQTPGQGLQFLFEYFSETQRNKGNFPGRFSGRQFSNSRSEMNVSTLELGDSALYLCASSSPENNEQFFGPGTRLTVL.

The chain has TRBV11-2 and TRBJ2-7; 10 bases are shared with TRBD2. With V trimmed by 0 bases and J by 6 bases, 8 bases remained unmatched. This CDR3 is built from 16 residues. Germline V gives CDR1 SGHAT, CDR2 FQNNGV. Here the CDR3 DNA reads TGTGCCAGCAGCTTAGATGCTAGCGGGAGCTCCGCCGAGCAGTACTTC. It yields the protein CASSLDASGSSAEQYF.

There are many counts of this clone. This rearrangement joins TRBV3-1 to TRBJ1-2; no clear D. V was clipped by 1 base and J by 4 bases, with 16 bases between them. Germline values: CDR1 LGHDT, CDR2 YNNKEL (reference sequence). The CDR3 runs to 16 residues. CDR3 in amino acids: CASSQASATPSYGYTF. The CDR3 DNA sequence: TGTGCCAGCAGCCAAGCGTCAGCAACGCCTAGCTATGGCTACACCTTC.

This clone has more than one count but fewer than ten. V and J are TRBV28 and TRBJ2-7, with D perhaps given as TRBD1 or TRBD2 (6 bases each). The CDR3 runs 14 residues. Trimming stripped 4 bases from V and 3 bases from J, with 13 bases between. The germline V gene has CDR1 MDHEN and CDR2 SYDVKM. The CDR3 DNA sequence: TGTGCCAGCAGTTCTTCCAGGGGACTCTACGAGCAGTACTTC. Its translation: CASSSSRGLYEQYF.

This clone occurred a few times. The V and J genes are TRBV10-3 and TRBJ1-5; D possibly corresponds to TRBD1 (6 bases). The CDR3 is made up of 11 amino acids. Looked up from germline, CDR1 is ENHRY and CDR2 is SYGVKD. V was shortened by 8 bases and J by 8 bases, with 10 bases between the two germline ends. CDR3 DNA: TGTGCCATCGGACAGAATGAGCCCCAGCATTTT. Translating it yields CAIGQNEPQHF.

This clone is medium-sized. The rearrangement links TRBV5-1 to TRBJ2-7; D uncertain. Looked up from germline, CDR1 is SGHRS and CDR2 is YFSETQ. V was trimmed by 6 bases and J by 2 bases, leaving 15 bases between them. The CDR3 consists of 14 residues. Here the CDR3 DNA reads TGCGCCAGCAAGCTTTCGGGCGGACCCTACGAGCAGTACGTC. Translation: CASKLSGGPYEQYV.

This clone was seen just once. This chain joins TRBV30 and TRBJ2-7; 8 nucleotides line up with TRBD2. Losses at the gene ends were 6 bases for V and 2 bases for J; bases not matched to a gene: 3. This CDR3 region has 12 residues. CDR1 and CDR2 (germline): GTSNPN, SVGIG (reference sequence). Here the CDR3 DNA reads TGTGCCTGCGGGACTAGTACCTACGAGCAGTACTTC. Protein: CACGTSTYEQYF.

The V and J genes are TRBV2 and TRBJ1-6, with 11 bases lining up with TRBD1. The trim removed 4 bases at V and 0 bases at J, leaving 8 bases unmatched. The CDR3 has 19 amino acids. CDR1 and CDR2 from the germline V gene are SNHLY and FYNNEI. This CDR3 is CASSGGPGTGGSYNSPLHF. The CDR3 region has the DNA TGTGCCAGCAGTGGGGGTCCCGGGACAGGGGGCTCCTATAATTCACCCCTCCACTTT. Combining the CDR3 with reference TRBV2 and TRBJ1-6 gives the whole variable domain EPEVTQTPSHQVTQMGQEVILRCVPISNHLYFYWYRQILGQKVEFLVSFYNNEISEKSEIFDDQFSVERPDGSNFTLKIRSTKLEDSAMYFCASSGGPGTGGSYNSPLHFGNGTRLTVT.

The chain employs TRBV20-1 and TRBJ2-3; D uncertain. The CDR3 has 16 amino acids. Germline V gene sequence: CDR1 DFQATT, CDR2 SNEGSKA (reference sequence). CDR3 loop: CSPVIFTYLGTDTQYF. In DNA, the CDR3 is TGCAGCCCAGTCATATTTACCTACCTAGGCACAGATACGCAGTATTTT.

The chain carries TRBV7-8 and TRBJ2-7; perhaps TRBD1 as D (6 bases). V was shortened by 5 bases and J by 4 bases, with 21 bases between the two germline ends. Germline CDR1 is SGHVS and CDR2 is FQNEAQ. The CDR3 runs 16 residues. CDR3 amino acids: CASSPPRVGAEYEQYF. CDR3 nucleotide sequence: TGTGCCAGCAGCCCGCCGCGTGTGGGGGCTGAGTACGAGCAGTACTTC. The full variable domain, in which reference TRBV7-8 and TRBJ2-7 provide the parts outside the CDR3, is GAGVSQSPRYKVAKRGQDVALRCDPISGHVSLFWYQQALGQGPEFLTYFQNEAQLDKSGLPSDRFFAERPEGSVSTLKIQRTQQEDSAVYLCASSPPRVGAEYEQYFGPGTRLTVT.

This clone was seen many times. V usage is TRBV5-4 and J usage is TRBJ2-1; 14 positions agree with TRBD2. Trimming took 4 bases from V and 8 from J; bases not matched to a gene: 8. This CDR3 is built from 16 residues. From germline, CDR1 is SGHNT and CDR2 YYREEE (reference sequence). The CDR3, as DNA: TGTGCCAGCAGCCCAAGGACTAGCGGGAGGCGGGATGAGCAGTTCTTC. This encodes CASSPRTSGRRDEQFF.

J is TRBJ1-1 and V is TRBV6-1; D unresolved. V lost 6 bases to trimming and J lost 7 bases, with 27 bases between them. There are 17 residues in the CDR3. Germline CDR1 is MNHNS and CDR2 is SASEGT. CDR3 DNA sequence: TGTGCCAGCAGGCCCACCTCACGTGGAGGACCTGCCGTTGAAGCTTTCTTT. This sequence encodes CASRPTSRGGPAVEAFF.